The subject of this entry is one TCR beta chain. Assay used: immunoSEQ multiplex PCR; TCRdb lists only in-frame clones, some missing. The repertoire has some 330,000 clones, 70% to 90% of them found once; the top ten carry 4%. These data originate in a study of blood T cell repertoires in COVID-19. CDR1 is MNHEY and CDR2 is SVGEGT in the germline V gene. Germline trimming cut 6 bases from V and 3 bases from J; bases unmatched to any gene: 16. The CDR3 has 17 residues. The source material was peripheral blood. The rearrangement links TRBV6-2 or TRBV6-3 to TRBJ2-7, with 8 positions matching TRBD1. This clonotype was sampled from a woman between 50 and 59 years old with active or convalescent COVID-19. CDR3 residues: CASSPEGWDRTYYEQYF. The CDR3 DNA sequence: TGTGCCAGCAGCCCCGAGGGCTGGGACAGGACCTACTACGAGCAGTACTTC.